This is a list of T cell receptor beta chains from one sample in a study of radiotherapy plus CTLA-4 blockade in lung cancer. Generated by immunoSEQ multiplex PCR, the TCRdb table keeps only in-frame clones and is missing some. The sample records roughly 50,000 clones, approximately 76% being singletons. This material consisted of peripheral blood, taken from a patient treated with radiotherapy plus ipilimumab. Source of these receptors: a human donor with non-small cell lung cancer who had stable disease on radiotherapy plus ipilimumab. The CDR3 runs from the conserved cysteine through the conserved F or W. The D gene is left open where the match is weak. A row's size may be missing; if present it is once, few, many or a size class.

d_gene: .; v_gene: TRBV18; abundance: .; j_gene: TRBJ1-1; CDR3aa: CASSPGADTEAFF; CDR3nt: TGTGCCAGCTCACCGGGGGCCGACACTGAAGCTTTCTTT
d_gene: TRBD1; v_gene: TRBV6-6; abundance: .; j_gene: TRBJ1-1; CDR3aa: CASSTRDRGDLDGAFF; CDR3nt: TGTGCCAGCAGTACCCGCGACAGGGGTGATCTCGATGGGGCTTTCTTT
d_gene: TRBD2; v_gene: TRBV5-6; abundance: .; j_gene: TRBJ2-5; CDR3aa: CASSLAGAIETQYF; CDR3nt: TGTGCCAGCAGCTTAGCGGGGGCGATAGAGACCCAGTACTTC
d_gene: TRBD1; v_gene: TRBV7-3; abundance: .; j_gene: TRBJ2-5; CDR3aa: CASSLGTGAGQETQYF; CDR3nt: TGTGCCAGCAGCTTGGGGACAGGGGCGGGACAAGAGACCCAGTACTTC
d_gene: TRBD1; v_gene: TRBV5-1; abundance: few; j_gene: TRBJ1-4; CDR3aa: CASSLRTGAVKNNEKLFF; CDR3nt: TGCGCCAGCAGTTTGCGGACAGGGGCCGTTAAAAATAATGAAAAACTGTTTTTT
d_gene: .; v_gene: TRBV5-6; abundance: once; j_gene: TRBJ1-3; CDR3aa: CASSPLDSTSISGNTIYF; CDR3nt: TGTGCCAGCAGCCCTCTGGACAGCACTTCGATCTCTGGAAACACCATATATTTT
d_gene: .; v_gene: TRBV6-5; abundance: few; j_gene: TRBJ2-1; CDR3aa: CASRRGWVYNEQFF; CDR3nt: TGTGCCAGCAGAAGAGGTTGGGTCTACAATGAGCAGTTCTTC
d_gene: .; v_gene: TRBV7-6; abundance: .; j_gene: TRBJ2-3; CDR3aa: CASSLGPYTTDTQYF; CDR3nt: TGTGCCAGCAGCTTAGGTCCCTACACCACAGATACGCAGTATTTT
d_gene: .; v_gene: TRBV6-1; abundance: .; j_gene: TRBJ1-5; CDR3aa: CASRVQGSNQPQHF; CDR3nt: TGTGCCAGCAGGGTCCAGGGAAGCAATCAGCCCCAGCATTTT
d_gene: TRBD1; v_gene: TRBV7-9; abundance: .; j_gene: TRBJ2-7; CDR3aa: CASTLVSTGGSYEQYF; CDR3nt: TGTGCCAGCACATTAGTCAGTACAGGGGGCTCCTACGAGCAGTACTTC
d_gene: .; v_gene: TRBV25-1; abundance: .; j_gene: TRBJ2-7; CDR3aa: CASSPVSGTPRPFEQYF; CDR3nt: TGTGCCAGCAGTCCCGTCTCCGGGACCCCACGACCTTTCGAGCAGTACTTC
d_gene: TRBD1; v_gene: TRBV6-5; abundance: .; j_gene: TRBJ1-4; CDR3aa: CASSSGQLSNEKLFF; CDR3nt: TGTGCCAGCAGTTCGGGACAGCTAAGTAATGAAAAACTGTTTTTT
d_gene: TRBD1; v_gene: TRBV6-5; abundance: .; j_gene: TRBJ1-2; CDR3aa: CASSPRTGGSYGYTF; CDR3nt: TGTGCCAGCAGTCCCCGGACAGGGGGTAGCTATGGCTACACCTTC
d_gene: .; v_gene: TRBV4-3; abundance: .; j_gene: TRBJ2-5; CDR3aa: CASSQESWETQYF; CDR3nt: TGCGCCAGCAGCCAAGAGTCGTGGGAGACCCAGTACTTC
d_gene: .; v_gene: TRBV4-2; abundance: .; j_gene: TRBJ1-2; CDR3aa: CASSPSGTANYGYTF; CDR3nt: TGTGCCAGCAGCCCGTCCGGGACGGCCAACTATGGCTACACCTTC
d_gene: .; v_gene: TRBV6-4; abundance: .; j_gene: TRBJ2-6; CDR3aa: CASSDRSGANVLTF; CDR3nt: TGTGCCAGCAGTGATCGCTCTGGGGCCAACGTCCTGACTTTC
d_gene: .; v_gene: TRBV29-1; abundance: .; j_gene: TRBJ2-2; CDR3aa: CSGGPGAGELFF; CDR3nt: TGCAGCGGGGGGCCGGGGGCCGGGGAGCTGTTTTTT
d_gene: TRBD1; v_gene: TRBV4-3; abundance: .; j_gene: TRBJ1-1; CDR3aa: CASSQESKGPGGMNTEAFF; CDR3nt: TGCGCCAGCAGCCAAGAAAGCAAGGGTCCAGGGGGAATGAACACTGAAGCTTTCTTT
d_gene: .; v_gene: TRBV7-9; abundance: .; j_gene: TRBJ1-5; CDR3aa: CASSLGGGRSPQHF; CDR3nt: TGTGCCAGCAGCTTAGGGGGAGGTCGAAGCCCCCAGCATTTT
d_gene: .; v_gene: TRBV18; abundance: .; j_gene: TRBJ1-5; CDR3aa: CASSSDSSAVQPQHF; CDR3nt: TGTGCCAGCTCATCCGACAGCTCCGCCGTCCAGCCCCAGCATTTT
d_gene: .; v_gene: TRBV5-1; abundance: .; j_gene: TRBJ1-1; CDR3aa: CASSIGGAVTEAFF; CDR3nt: TGCGCCAGCAGCATAGGAGGGGCGGTGACTGAAGCTTTCTTT
d_gene: .; v_gene: TRBV18; abundance: .; j_gene: TRBJ2-1; CDR3aa: CASSPRGSTTDEQFF; CDR3nt: TGTGCCAGCTCACCGAGGGGATCTACAACCGATGAGCAGTTCTTC
d_gene: .; v_gene: TRBV5-6; abundance: once; j_gene: TRBJ1-5; CDR3aa: CASSPNRGSNQPQHF; CDR3nt: TGTGCCAGCAGCCCTAACCGGGGCAGCAATCAGCCCCAGCATTTT
d_gene: .; v_gene: TRBV7-9; abundance: .; j_gene: TRBJ1-4; CDR3aa: CASSPTDSTNEKLFF; CDR3nt: TGTGCCAGCAGCCCCACAGATTCAACTAATGAAAAACTGTTTTTT
d_gene: .; v_gene: TRBV19; abundance: .; j_gene: TRBJ2-3; CDR3aa: CASSMSGSTDTQYF; CDR3nt: TGTGCCAGTAGTATGAGCGGGAGCACAGATACGCAGTATTTT
d_gene: .; v_gene: TRBV5-5; abundance: .; j_gene: TRBJ1-3; CDR3aa: CASSLIRSSGNTIYF; CDR3nt: TGTGCCAGCAGCTTGATACGGAGCTCTGGAAACACCATATATTTT
d_gene: TRBD1; v_gene: TRBV5-1; abundance: .; j_gene: TRBJ2-5; CDR3aa: CASSSGRMRGQGRETQYF; CDR3nt: TGCGCCAGCAGCTCGGGCCGCATGAGGGGACAGGGGAGAGAGACCCAGTACTTC
d_gene: .; v_gene: TRBV6-1; abundance: .; j_gene: TRBJ1-2; CDR3aa: CASSVQGLYGYTF; CDR3nt: TGTGCCAGCAGTGTTCAGGGCCTCTATGGCTACACCTTC
d_gene: .; v_gene: TRBV6-5; abundance: .; j_gene: TRBJ2-5; CDR3aa: CATTGGQETQYF; CDR3nt: TGTGCCACCACCGGGGGCCAAGAGACCCAGTACTTC
d_gene: .; v_gene: TRBV9; abundance: few; j_gene: TRBJ1-2; CDR3aa: CASSVETADYYGYTF; CDR3nt: TGTGCCAGCAGCGTAGAGACGGCGGACTACTATGGCTACACCTTC
d_gene: .; v_gene: TRBV6-6; abundance: few; j_gene: TRBJ2-7; CDR3aa: CASSYSMDMYEQYF; CDR3nt: TGTGCCAGCAGTTACTCCATGGACATGTACGAGCAGTACTTC
d_gene: .; v_gene: TRBV7-8; abundance: .; j_gene: TRBJ1-6; CDR3aa: CASSFRDILNSPLHF; CDR3nt: TGTGCCAGCAGCTTCCGGGACATTCTTAATTCACCCCTCCACTTT
d_gene: TRBD1; v_gene: TRBV19; abundance: once; j_gene: TRBJ1-5; CDR3aa: CASSGQGIGQPQHF; CDR3nt: TGTGCCAGTAGTGGACAGGGGATAGGTCAGCCCCAGCATTTT
d_gene: .; v_gene: TRBV5-1; abundance: .; j_gene: TRBJ1-2; CDR3aa: CASSGENYGYTF; CDR3nt: TGCGCCAGCAGTGGCGAGAACTATGGCTACACCTTC
d_gene: .; v_gene: TRBV5-1; abundance: .; j_gene: TRBJ1-1; CDR3aa: CASSLFEGFGNTEAFF; CDR3nt: TGCGCCAGCAGCTTGTTCGAGGGGTTTGGGAACACTGAAGCTTTCTTT
d_gene: TRBD2; v_gene: TRBV11-2; abundance: .; j_gene: TRBJ2-1; CDR3aa: CASSLSGRYNEQFF; CDR3nt: TGTGCCAGCAGCCTTAGCGGGAGGTACAATGAGCAGTTCTTC
d_gene: .; v_gene: TRBV5-1; abundance: once; j_gene: TRBJ1-3; CDR3aa: CASSLDGWSYSSGNTIYF; CDR3nt: TGCGCCAGCAGCCTCGATGGATGGTCCTATAGCTCTGGAAACACCATATATTTT
d_gene: TRBD1; v_gene: TRBV9; abundance: .; j_gene: TRBJ1-6; CDR3aa: CASSVATGTGSNSPLHF; CDR3nt: TGTGCCAGCAGCGTAGCTACGGGGACAGGGTCTAATTCACCCCTCCACTTT
d_gene: TRBD1; v_gene: TRBV2; abundance: .; j_gene: TRBJ1-5; CDR3aa: CASSGGQGVQPQHF; CDR3nt: TGTGCCAGCAGTGGTGGACAGGGGGTACAGCCCCAGCATTTT
d_gene: .; v_gene: TRBV5-1; abundance: .; j_gene: TRBJ1-1; CDR3aa: CASLGSMNTEAFF; CDR3nt: TGCGCCAGCCTCGGGTCGATGAACACTGAAGCTTTCTTT